This T cell receptor (beta chain) was identified during a study of T cell responses to AZD1222 COVID-19 vaccine. This table comes from immunoSEQ multiplex PCR, and its TCRdb copy is limited to in-frame clones, with some not included. This sample has 95,000 to 100,000 clones, with roughly nine tenths found just once. A remark on this clone: The antigen is not known.

Study outcomes and limitations: Increases in Spike-specific TCR breadth and depth were seen after two AZD1222 doses. There were mostly white British donors and more females than males, and clonal diversity was possibly underestimated. Unmutated regions of variants are reportedly targeted by nearly half of spike-specific TCRs. Spike was spanned by vaccine-associated CD4 TCRs, with dominance at 160-218 and 743-854.

This clonotype was obtained from an adult in good health. The specimen comprised peripheral blood, sampled on day 0 of AZD1222 vaccination.

CDR3: CASTRQGGLTGELFF. CDR3 coding DNA: TGCGCCAGCACCCGACAGGGCGGTTTGACCGGGGAGCTGTTTTTT. This chain uses TRBV5-1 with TRBJ2-2, with 7 positions matching TRBD1. The J segment lost 5 bases and the V segment lost 6 bases, leaving 10 bases of the junction unmatched. The CDR3 runs 15 residues. The V gene's germline CDR1 is SGHRS and CDR2 YFSETQ.